The source of this T cell receptor beta chain is a study of CD8 T cells in Susac syndrome (dated by TCRdb to between 2018 and 2021). With regard to the full study: Among the Susac syndrome patients who were sequenced, clinically active disease was present in more than five and clinical remission was observed in fewer than 10. Susac syndrome patients were therapy-naive, on corticosteroids (some also receiving IVIg), or on IVIg alone at blood withdrawal. Whether CD8+ T cell activation and differentiation in Susac syndrome was antigen driven was tested using repertoire sequencing.

Peripheral blood CD8+ and CD4+ T cells from healthy donors, Susac syndrome patients and multiple sclerosis patients were profiled using high-throughput TCR beta sequencing. The Susac syndrome patients fulfilled recently defined diagnostic criteria for definite or probable disease. Bulk CD8+ and CD4+ T cells were purified magnetically by negative isolation, whereas CD8+ TEMRA cells were enriched by FACS. Blood was collected in EDTA tubes and processed within 24 hours, with PBMCs isolated through density gradient centrifugation. PBMCs intended for TCR sequencing were frozen in liquid nitrogen and were later thawed in a 37 degrees C water bath. The sorted or isolated CD4+, CD8+ and CD8+ TEMRA cells reached a purity of at least 90%. Notes on this clonotype: Which antigen it targets is not known. No per-base quality is available; no much larger clone lies one base away.

V ends up 4 bases short and J 6 bases short, with an unmatched junction base count of 11. The CDR1 and CDR2 encoded by the germline V gene (reference sequence) are MNHEY and SMNVEV. The CDR3 runs 16 amino acids, cysteine and phenylalanine included. Only the CDR3 portion is preserved as DNA: 48 bases, with reading frame beginning at the first base. RNA was extracted using the RNeasy kit, and roughly 0.5 to 1 microgram was reverse transcribed with random hexamers. The immunoSEQ multiplex PCR assay, which covers 54 Vbeta and 13 Jbeta segments, was used to amplify TCR beta CDR3 regions. Bias from PCR amplification was corrected by using a synthetic template baseline for primer optimization and for computational correction. Turning to the authors' computational methods: Reads were annotated to V, D and J genes according to IMGT and were analyzed with immunoSEQ Analyzer, with only productive sequences retained. Clonality was computed as one minus Shannon entropy normalized by log2 of the number of productive unique sequences. For each patient and control, public and private clones were evaluated among the 100 most prevalent clones. Susac-specific clones were defined as absent from healthy and MS cohorts, about 1,100 published viral clones and other ImmuneACCESS disease sequences. TCRdb trimmed the raw reads at Q25, called clones with MiXCR and kept productive beta chains. Rows are combined by CDR3 protein, so each entry shows the most common genes and DNA. TCRdb's processing, not the study's, gives the V and J calls here. This sample holds some 200,000 distinct CDR3 sequences; more than 90% were observed only once. The top ten clonotypes cover 0.09% to 0.1% of the sample.

General findings and caveats noted by the study authors: The number of individuals in the TCR sequencing and HLA analysis was acknowledged as relatively small. No clonal expansion was detected in the CD4+ T cell repertoire of Susac syndrome patients.

The clonotype was recovered from a human donor with Susac syndrome. Sequencing was done on a sample of CD4+ T cells from PBMCs. The V gene is TRBV27 and the J gene is TRBJ2-1; 8 junctional bases match TRBD1. The DNA sequence reads TGTGCCAGCAGTTCACGCCCGGGACAGGCTTCCAATGAGCAGTTCTTC. Its amino acids are CASSSRPGQASNEQFF.